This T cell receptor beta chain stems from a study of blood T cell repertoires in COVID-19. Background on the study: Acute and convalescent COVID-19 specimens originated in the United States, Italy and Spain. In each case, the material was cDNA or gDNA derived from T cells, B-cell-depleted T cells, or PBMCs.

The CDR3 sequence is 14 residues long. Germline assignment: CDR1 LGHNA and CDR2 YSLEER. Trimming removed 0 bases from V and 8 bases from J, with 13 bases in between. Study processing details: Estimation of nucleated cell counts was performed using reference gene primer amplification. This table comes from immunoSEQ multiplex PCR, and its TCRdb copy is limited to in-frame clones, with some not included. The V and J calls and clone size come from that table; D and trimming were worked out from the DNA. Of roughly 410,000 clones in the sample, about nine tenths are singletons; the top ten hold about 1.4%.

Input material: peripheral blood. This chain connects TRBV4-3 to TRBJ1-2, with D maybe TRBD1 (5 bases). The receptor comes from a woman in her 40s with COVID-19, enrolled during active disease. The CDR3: CASSQDKGSGGYTF. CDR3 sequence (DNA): TGCGCCAGCAGCCAAGATAAGGGGTCGGGCGGCTACACCTTC.